This T cell receptor beta chain was documented in a study of T cell responses to AZD1222 COVID-19 vaccine (dated by TCRdb to the early 2020s). With respect to the entire study: A total of just over 230 trial participants underwent TCR sequencing, of whom about 200 had received two doses of AZD1222 and 26 had received two doses of the MenACWY control vaccine. Trial participants were enrolled by age into subgroups of 18-55, 56-69 and 70-plus years, and approximately 150, 30 and 60 TCR-sequenced participants, respectively, were included in these subgroups. What the study reported, not specific to this receptor: A significant rise in spike-specific TCR breadth and depth was observed after two AZD1222 doses relative to day 0 and relative to MenACWY recipients. Conclusions about previously exposed vaccinees were limited because only a handful of AZD1222 recipients were SARS-CoV-2 seropositive at baseline. CD4 TCRs associated with the vaccine covered the entire spike protein, and the dominant responses were in regions 160-218 and 743-854. Participants were mostly white British, with more females than males. The authors suggested clonal diversity may have been underestimated. Reportedly, almost half of the unique spike-specific TCRs recognized epitopes lying outside the regions that are mutated in the B.1.351 and B.1.1.7 variants. In the small 56-69-year group, the increase in depth fell short of significance, most likely because of low power. Because no samples from the day 14 peak response were available, repertoires could be characterized only after the peak T cell response.

To note about this clone: The antigen it recognizes is unknown. Base qualities were left out, and no much larger clone turns up one base away.

The sample's time point, from its label and the paper: about 28 days (+/-7) after the second vaccine dose. AZD1222 recipients given second doses at about 4 weeks or at about 12 weeks were pooled, since spike-specific TCR depth and breadth were not found to differ between the two schedules. The vaccinee samples were drawn from two UK trials, COV001 and COV002, one of which was a single-blind randomized controlled phase 2/3 trial testing AZD1222 (ChAdOx1 nCoV-19) in healthy adults. Trial participant PBMC samples were collected at day 0 and day 28 after the second dose for TCRbeta chain sequencing. CDR1 and CDR2 are drawn from the germline V gene: MNHEY, SVGAGI. V ends up 8 bases short and J 6 bases short, with an unmatched junction base count of 10. Reading from cysteine to phenylalanine, the CDR3 counts 14 amino acids. Of the read, only the CDR3 DNA is kept; its 42 bases are in frame from base 1.

The CDR3 regions of human TCRbeta chains were analyzed by immunosequencing. In the original analysis: Repertoire TCRs were matched against a reference library of SARS-CoV-2-specific TCRs generated with the MIRA antigen-specificity platform. Breadth meant the fraction of unique TCRs that were SARS-CoV-2-associated, whereas depth meant the fraction of total T cells that were SARS-CoV-2-associated. Using the MIRA data, each spike-specific TCR was assigned both to the spike region to which the TCR was reactive and to a CD4 or CD8 class. Log10-transformed breadth and depth values were compared by one-way ANOVA with Sidak's multiple comparisons tests. The source is immuneACCESS, and TCRdb retained only in-frame sequences with V and J called. Part of the clones is not carried over; for the studies checked, unresolved V genes explain less than half of this, and the remainder is unexplained. V, J and clone size were drawn from that table, and D and trimming were deduced from the DNA. The table for this sample lists about 82,000 clones; about four fifths of them were counted only once. Approximately 1.3% of the sample lies in the top ten.

The receptor was derived from an adult who received the AZD1222 COVID-19 vaccine. Sequences were derived from peripheral blood, sampled 28 days after the second AZD1222 dose. The chain links TRBV6-5 with TRBJ1-2, with 9 middle bases fitting TRBD1. The nucleotide sequence reads TGTGCCAGCTCCTACAGGGGGCTCAGGAATGGCTACACCTTC. Protein translation: CASSYRGLRNGYTF.